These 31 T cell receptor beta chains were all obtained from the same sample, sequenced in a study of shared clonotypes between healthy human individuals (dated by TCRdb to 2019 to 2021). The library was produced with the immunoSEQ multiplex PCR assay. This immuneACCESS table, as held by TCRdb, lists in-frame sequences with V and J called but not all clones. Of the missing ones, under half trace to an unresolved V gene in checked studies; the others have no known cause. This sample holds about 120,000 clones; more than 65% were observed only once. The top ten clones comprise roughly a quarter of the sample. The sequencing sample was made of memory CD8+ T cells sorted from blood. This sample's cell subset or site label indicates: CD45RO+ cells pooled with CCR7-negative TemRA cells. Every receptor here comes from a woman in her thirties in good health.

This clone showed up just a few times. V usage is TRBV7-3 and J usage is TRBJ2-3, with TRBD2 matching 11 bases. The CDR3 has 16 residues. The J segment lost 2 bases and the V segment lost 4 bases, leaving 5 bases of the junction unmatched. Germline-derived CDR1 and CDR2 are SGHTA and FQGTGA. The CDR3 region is CASSSGLAGLTDTQYF. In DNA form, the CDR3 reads TGTGCCAGCAGCTCCGGACTAGCGGGTCTCACAGATACGCAGTATTTT.

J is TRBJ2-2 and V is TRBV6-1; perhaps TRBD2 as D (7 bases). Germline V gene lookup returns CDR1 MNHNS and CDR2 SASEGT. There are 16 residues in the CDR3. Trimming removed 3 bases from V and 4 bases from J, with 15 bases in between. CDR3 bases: TGTGCCAGCAGTGACGGTCGGGGAGGGGGCACCGGGGAGCTGTTTTTT. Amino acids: CASSDGRGGGTGELFF.

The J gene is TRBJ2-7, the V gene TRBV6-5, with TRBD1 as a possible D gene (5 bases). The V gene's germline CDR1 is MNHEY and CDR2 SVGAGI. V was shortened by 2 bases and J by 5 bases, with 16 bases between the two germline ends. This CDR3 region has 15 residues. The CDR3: CASSYSARVDHEQYF. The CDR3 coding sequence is TGTGCCAGCAGTTACAGCGCCAGGGTAGACCACGAGCAGTACTTC.

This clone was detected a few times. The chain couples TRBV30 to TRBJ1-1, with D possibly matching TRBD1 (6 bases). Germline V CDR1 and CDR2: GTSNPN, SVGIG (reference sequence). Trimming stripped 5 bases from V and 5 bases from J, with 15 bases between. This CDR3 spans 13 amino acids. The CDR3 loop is CAWYGTQGTEAFF. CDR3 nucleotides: TGTGCCTGGTATGGGACCCAGGGGACTGAAGCTTTCTTT.

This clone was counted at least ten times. CDR3 DNA sequence: TGTGCCAGCAGCTCCCTATTGTCTCGGAACACTGAAGCTTTCTTT. Translated, it gives CASSSLLSRNTEAFF. The chain joins TRBV11-3 to TRBJ1-1; D unresolved. The CDR3 is made up of 15 amino acids. Germline loops: CDR1 SGHNT, CDR2 YENEEA. Between the trimmed V and J ends, which lost 4 bases and 1 base, there was a span of 13 bases.

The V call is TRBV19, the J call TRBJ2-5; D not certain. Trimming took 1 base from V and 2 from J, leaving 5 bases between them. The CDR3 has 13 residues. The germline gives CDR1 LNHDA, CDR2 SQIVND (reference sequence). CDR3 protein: CASSIAEQETQYF. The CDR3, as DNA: TGTGCCAGTAGTATAGCCGAACAAGAGACCCAGTACTTC.

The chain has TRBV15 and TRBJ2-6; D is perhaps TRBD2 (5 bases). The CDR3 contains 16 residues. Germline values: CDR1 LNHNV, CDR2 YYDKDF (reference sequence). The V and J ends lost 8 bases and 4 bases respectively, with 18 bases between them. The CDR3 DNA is TGTGCCACCTCCGAGTCCTCGGGGTTGGGGGCCAACGTCCTGACTTTC. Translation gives CATSESSGLGANVLTF.

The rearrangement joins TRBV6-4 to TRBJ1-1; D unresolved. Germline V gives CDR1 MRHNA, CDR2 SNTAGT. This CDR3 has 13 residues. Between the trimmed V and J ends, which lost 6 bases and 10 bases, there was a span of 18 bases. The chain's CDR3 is CASSPGPRSGAFF. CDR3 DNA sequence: TGTGCCAGCAGCCCAGGACCAAGGAGCGGAGCTTTCTTT.

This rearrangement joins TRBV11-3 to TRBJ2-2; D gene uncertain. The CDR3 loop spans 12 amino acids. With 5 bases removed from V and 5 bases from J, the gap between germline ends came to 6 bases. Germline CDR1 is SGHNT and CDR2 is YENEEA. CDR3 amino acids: CASSLRTGELFF. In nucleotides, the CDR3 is TGTGCCAGCAGCCTAAGGACCGGGGAGCTGTTTTTT. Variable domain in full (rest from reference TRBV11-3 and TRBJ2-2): EAGVVQSPRYKIIEKKQPVAFWCNPISGHNTLYWYLQNLGQGPELLIRYENEEAVDDSQLPKDRFSAERLKGVDSTLKIQPAELGDSAVYLCASSLRTGELFFGEGSRLTVL.

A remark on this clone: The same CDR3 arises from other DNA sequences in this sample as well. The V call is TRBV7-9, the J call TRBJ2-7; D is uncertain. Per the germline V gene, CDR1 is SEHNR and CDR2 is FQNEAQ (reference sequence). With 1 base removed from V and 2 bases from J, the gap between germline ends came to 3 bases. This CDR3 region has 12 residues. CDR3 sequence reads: CASSLDAYEQYF. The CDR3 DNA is TGTGCCAGCAGCTTAGACGCCTACGAGCAGTACTTC.

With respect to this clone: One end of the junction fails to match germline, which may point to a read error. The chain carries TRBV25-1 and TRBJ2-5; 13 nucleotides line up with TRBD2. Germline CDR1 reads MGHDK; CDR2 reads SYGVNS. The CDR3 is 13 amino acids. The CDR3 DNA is TGTGCCAGCAGTGAGCCGGGACTAGCGGGACTAAACTTC. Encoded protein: CASSEPGLAGLNF.

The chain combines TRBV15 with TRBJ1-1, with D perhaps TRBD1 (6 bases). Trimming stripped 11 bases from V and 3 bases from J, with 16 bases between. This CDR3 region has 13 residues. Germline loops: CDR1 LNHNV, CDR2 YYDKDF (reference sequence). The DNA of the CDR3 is TGTGCCGCGAAGGACAGATCCTACACTGAAGCTTTCTTT. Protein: CAAKDRSYTEAFF.

The CDR3 region is CASRGLEGYEQYF. In DNA, the CDR3 is TGTGCCAGCCGCGGACTAGAAGGCTACGAGCAGTACTTC. The chain links TRBV2 to TRBJ2-7; TRBD2 matches 7 bases. The CDR3 loop spans 13 amino acids. Germline CDR1 is SNHLY and CDR2 is FYNNEI. The V gene end was trimmed by 8 bases and the J gene end by 3 bases; junction bases not matched to a gene: 7.

Here the CDR3 DNA reads TGTGCCAGCAGCTTAGGTCGGACACCGAACACCGGGGAGCTGTTTTTT. Protein: CASSLGRTPNTGELFF. V is TRBV13 and J is TRBJ2-2, with a possible D match to TRBD1 (5 bases). This CDR3 contains 16 residues. CDR1 and CDR2 from the germline V gene are PRHDT and FYEKMQ (reference sequence). V was pared by 0 bases and J by 0 bases, with 8 bases between.

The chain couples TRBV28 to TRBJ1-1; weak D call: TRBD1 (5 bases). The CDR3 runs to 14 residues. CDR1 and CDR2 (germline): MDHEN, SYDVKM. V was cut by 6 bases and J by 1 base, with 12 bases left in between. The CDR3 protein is CASRWGDSNTEAFF. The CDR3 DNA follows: TGTGCCAGCAGGTGGGGGGACTCGAACACTGAAGCTTTCTTT. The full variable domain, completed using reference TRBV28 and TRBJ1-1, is DVKVTQSSRYLVKRTGEKVFLECVQDMDHENMFWYRQDPGLGLRLIYFSYDVKMKEKGDIPEGYSVSREKKERFSLILESASTNQTSMYLCASRWGDSNTEAFFGQGTRLTVV.

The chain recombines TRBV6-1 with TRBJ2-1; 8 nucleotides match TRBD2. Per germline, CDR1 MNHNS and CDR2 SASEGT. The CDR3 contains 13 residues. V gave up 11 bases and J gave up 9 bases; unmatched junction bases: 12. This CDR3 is CALYSGTEGEQFF. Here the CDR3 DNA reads TGTGCCTTATATAGCGGGACCGAAGGTGAGCAGTTCTTC.

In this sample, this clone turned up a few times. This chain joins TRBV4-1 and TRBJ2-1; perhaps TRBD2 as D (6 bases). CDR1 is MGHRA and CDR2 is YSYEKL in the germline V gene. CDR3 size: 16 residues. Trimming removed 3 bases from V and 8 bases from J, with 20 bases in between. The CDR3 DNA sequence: TGCGCCAGCAGCCATTTCCGGGACTTCAGGTTCGATGAGCAGTTCTTC. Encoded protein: CASSHFRDFRFDEQFF.

CDR3 amino acids: CASSLVVSVVEQYF. In DNA, the CDR3 is TGTGCCAGCAGCTTAGTCGTCAGTGTCGTCGAGCAGTACTTC. V is TRBV7-2 and J is TRBJ2-7; D not certain. V was clipped by 1 base and J by 6 bases, with 13 bases between them. CDR1 is SGHTA, CDR2 FQGNSA, per germline. This CDR3 is built from 14 residues.

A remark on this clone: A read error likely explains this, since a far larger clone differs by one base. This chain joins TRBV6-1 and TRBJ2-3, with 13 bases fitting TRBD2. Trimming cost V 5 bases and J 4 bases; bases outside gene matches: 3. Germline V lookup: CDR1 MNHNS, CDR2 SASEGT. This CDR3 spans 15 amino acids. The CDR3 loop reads CASSRLAGGADTQYF. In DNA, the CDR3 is TGTGCCAGCAGTCGACTAGCGGGAGGCGCAGATACGCAGTATTTT.

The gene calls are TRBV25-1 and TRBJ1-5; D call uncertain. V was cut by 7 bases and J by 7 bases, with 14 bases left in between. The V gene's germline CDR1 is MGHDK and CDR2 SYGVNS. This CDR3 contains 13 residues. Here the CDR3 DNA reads TGTGCCAGCACGGGAGGGCCGGGGCAGCCCCAGCATTTT. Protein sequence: CASTGGPGQPQHF.

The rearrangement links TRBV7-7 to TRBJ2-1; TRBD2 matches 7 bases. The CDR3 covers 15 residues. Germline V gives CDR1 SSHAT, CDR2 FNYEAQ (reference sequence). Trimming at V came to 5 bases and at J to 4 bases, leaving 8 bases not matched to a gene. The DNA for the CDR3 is TGTGCCAGCAGCACTAGCGTGGGGGAGTACAATGAGCAGTTCTTC. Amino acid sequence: CASSTSVGEYNEQFF.

CDR3 coding DNA: TGTGCCAGCAGTGAAGAAGCACTTCTAGCGGAGATTTACAATGAGCAGTTCTTC. Translation: CASSEEALLAEIYNEQFF. This chain links TRBV6-1 with TRBJ2-1; 7 bases agree with TRBD2. J lost 4 bases, V lost 1 base, and 13 bases had no gene match. The CDR3 runs to 18 residues. Germline CDR1 MNHNS, CDR2 SASEGT.

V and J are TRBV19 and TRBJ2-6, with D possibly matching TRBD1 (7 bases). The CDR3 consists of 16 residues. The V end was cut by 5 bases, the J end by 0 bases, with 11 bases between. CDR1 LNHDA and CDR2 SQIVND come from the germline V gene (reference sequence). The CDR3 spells CASSAGGYSGANVLTF. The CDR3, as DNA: TGTGCCAGTAGTGCAGGGGGGTACTCTGGGGCCAACGTCCTGACTTTC.

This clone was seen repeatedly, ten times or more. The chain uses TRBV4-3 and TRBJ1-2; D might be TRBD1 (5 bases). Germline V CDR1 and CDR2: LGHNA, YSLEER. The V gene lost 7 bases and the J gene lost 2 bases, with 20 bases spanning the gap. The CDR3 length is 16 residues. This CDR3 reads CASKGSQRDGNYGYTF. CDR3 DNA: TGCGCCAGCAAGGGATCTCAGAGGGACGGGAACTATGGCTACACCTTC.

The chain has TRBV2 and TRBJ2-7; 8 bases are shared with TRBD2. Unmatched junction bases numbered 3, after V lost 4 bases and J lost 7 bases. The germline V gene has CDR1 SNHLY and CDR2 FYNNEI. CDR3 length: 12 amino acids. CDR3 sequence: CASSGLAYEQYF. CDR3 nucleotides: TGTGCCAGCAGTGGACTAGCGTATGAGCAGTACTTC.

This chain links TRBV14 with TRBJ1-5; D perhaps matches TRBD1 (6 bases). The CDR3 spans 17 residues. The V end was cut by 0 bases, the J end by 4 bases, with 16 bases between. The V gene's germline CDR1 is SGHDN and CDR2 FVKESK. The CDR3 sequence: CASSQDRGGAGNQPQHF. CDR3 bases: TGTGCCAGCAGCCAAGATCGGGGGGGCGCGGGGAATCAGCCCCAGCATTTT. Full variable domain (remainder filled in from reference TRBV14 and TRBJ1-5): EAGVTQFPSHSVIEKGQTVTLRCDPISGHDNLYWYRRVMGKEIKFLLHFVKESKQDESGMPNNRFLAERTGGTYSTLKVQPAELEDSGVYFCASSQDRGGAGNQPQHFGDGTRLSIL.

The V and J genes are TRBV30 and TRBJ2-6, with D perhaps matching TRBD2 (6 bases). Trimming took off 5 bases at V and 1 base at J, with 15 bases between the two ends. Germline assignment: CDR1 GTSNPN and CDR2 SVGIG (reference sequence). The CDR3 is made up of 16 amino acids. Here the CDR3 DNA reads TGTGCCTGGGGGTCCACTGCGGGGTCTGGGGCCAACGTCCTGACTTTC. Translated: CAWGSTAGSGANVLTF.

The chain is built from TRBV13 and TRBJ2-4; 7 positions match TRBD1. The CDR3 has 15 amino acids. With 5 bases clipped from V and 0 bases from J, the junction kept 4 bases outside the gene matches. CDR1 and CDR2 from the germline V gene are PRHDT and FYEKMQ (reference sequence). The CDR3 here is CASSGDSPAKNIQYF. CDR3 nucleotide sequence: TGTGCCAGCAGCGGGGACAGTCCAGCCAAAAACATTCAGTACTTC.

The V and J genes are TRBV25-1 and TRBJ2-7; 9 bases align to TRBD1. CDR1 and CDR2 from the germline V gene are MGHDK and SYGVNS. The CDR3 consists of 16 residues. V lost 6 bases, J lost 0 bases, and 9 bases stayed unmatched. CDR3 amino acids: CASSPPGQGSSYEQYF. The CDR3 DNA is TGTGCCAGCAGCCCTCCCGGACAGGGGAGCTCCTACGAGCAGTACTTC.

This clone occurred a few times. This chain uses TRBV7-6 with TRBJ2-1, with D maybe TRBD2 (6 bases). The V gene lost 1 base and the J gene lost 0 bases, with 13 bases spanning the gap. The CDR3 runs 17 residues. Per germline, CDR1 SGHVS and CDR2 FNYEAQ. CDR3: CASSLGIAGSSYNEQFF. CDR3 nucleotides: TGTGCCAGCAGCTTAGGGATCGCGGGGAGCTCCTACAATGAGCAGTTCTTC.

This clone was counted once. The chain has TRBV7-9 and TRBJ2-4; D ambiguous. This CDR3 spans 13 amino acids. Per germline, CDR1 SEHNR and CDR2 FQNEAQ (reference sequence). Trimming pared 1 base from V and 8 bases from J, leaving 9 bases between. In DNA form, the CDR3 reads TGTGCCAGCAGCTTAGGGGGAAGGGACATTCAGTACTTC. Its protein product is CASSLGGRDIQYF.